The entry below gives a single T cell receptor (beta chain) sequence along with its context. Sequencing was performed with immunoSEQ multiplex PCR; in TCRdb, only in-frame clones are kept and a portion is missing. The sample has 70,000 or so clones; about 92% are singletons. The data are from a study of T cell changes during pregnancy in multiple sclerosis. CDR3 size: 12 residues. Germline V gene sequence: CDR1 GTSNPN, CDR2 SVGIG (reference sequence). V was shortened by 3 bases and J by 3 bases, with 9 bases between the two germline ends. Sequencing was performed on peripheral blood, taken in the third trimester of pregnancy. The genes are TRBV30 and TRBJ2-7, with D possibly matching TRBD1 (5 bases). The TCR sequence derives from a female donor in good health, enrolled as a control in a pregnancy study. The CDR3, as DNA: TGTGCCTGGAGCGAACAGGTCTACGAGCAGTACTTC. Protein product: CAWSEQVYEQYF.